This T cell receptor (beta chain) is from a study of Tregs in tolerant kidney transplant recipients. Generated by immunoSEQ multiplex PCR, the TCRdb table keeps only in-frame clones and is missing some. This sample has 100,000 to 130,000 clones, with roughly 90% found just once. On this clone itself: Its antigen remains unknown.

CDR1 and CDR2 from the germline V gene are ENHRY and SYGVKD. The CDR3 contains 15 residues. The V and J ends lost 0 bases and 2 bases respectively, with 8 bases between them. Study conclusions and caveats: In tolerant patients, donor-specific Tregs outgrew total Tregs, suggesting antigen-driven expansion. Biological reproducibility was not directly addressed in this study. The most relevant donor-specific Treg TCRbeta repertoire apparently came from expansion with activated donor B cells.

Here the sequenced sample was CD4+ T cells from blood, taken before the transplant. This receptor was obtained from a human donor who received a combined kidney and bone marrow transplant. The chain joins TRBV10-3 to TRBJ1-3; the D gene is possibly TRBD1 (5 bases). The CDR3 loop reads CAISESGEAGNTIYF. DNA for the CDR3: TGTGCCATCAGTGAGTCAGGGGAGGCTGGAAACACCATATATTTT.